The 15 T cell receptor beta chains below come from one sample, sequenced in a study of T-cell memory formation after mild COVID-19. TCRdb ran MiXCR on the 5' RACE reads and lists one entry per CDR3 protein. The profile shows roughly 86,000 distinct CDR3 sequences, roughly an eighth of them singletons. The sequencing sample was made of PBMCs or a T cell subset sorted from them (not recorded which). These receptors came from an adult woman who had mild COVID-19 (a few samples of this study predate the infection). Cell type and time point are not known.

This clonotype was counted between two and nine times. V gene TRBV4-1 combines with J gene TRBJ2-2, with D tentatively TRBD1 (5 bases). The germline V gene encodes CDR1 MGHRA and CDR2 YSYEKL. There are 17 residues in the CDR3. Trimming stripped 0 bases from V and 4 bases from J, with 15 bases between. Here the CDR3 reads CASSQDPAGSLTGELFF. The CDR3 coding sequence is TGCGCCAGCAGCCAAGATCCGGCAGGGTCCCTCACCGGGGAGCTGTTTTTT.

This clonotype was seen a handful of times. The chain recombines TRBV19 with TRBJ2-7; TRBD2 agrees at 8 bases. V trimming: 3 bases; J trimming: 0 bases; junction bases outside the gene matches: 1. The CDR3 runs to 14 residues. Per the germline V gene, CDR1 is LNHDA and CDR2 is SQIVND (reference sequence). The CDR3 loop reads CASSMSGSSYEQYF. CDR3 in DNA: TGTGCCAGTAGTATGAGCGGGAGCTCCTACGAGCAGTACTTC.

This clonotype was counted a few times. This chain joins TRBV27 and TRBJ2-1, with a weak D call TRBD1 (6 bases). V was clipped by 5 bases and J by 7 bases, with 24 bases between them. Germline lookup yields CDR1 MNHEY and CDR2 SMNVEV (reference sequence). The CDR3 has 17 amino acids. The DNA of the CDR3 is TGTGCCAGCAGTGCCCTTCCGGGACAAGTAAGAGGGAATGAGCAGTTCTTC. The encoded protein is CASSALPGQVRGNEQFF.

This clonotype has a count of ten or more. The genes are TRBV7-9 and TRBJ2-3, with D unresolved. Trimming shortened V by 4 bases and J by 6 bases, and 2 bases separated the two germline ends. This CDR3 comprises 10 residues. CDR1 and CDR2 from the germline V gene are SEHNR and FQNEAQ (reference sequence). CDR3 coding DNA: TGTGCCAGCAGCTCCGATACGCAGTATTTT. Translating it yields CASSSDTQYF.

This clonotype occurred a few times. V is TRBV4-3 and J is TRBJ2-1; D might be TRBD2 (5 bases). The CDR3 consists of 14 residues. Germline CDR1 is LGHNA and CDR2 is YSLEER. V lost 8 bases and J 0 bases, leaving 11 bases between the germline ends. The CDR3 DNA sequence: TGCGCCAGCGCCTCGGGGAGCTCCTACAATGAGCAGTTCTTC. It codes for CASASGSSYNEQFF.

This sequence joins TRBV5-5 and TRBJ2-7, with a weak D call TRBD1 (5 bases). The CDR3 loop spans 14 amino acids. With 4 bases removed from V and 3 bases from J, the gap between germline ends came to 14 bases. The germline gives CDR1 SGHKS, CDR2 YYEKEE (reference sequence). CDR3 in DNA: TGTGCCAGCAGCCCATCGACAGCGAGCTACGAGCAGTACTTC. Its translation is CASSPSTASYEQYF.

The rearrangement uses TRBV11-2 and TRBJ2-1, with 9 bases that match TRBD2. The CDR3 length is 17 residues. The germline V gene has CDR1 SGHAT and CDR2 FQNNGV. V gave up 0 bases and J gave up 7 bases; unmatched junction bases: 10. The CDR3 is CASSLDIAGGPRNEQFF. The CDR3, as DNA: TGTGCCAGCAGCTTAGATATCGCGGGAGGGCCTCGGAATGAGCAGTTCTTC.

This clonotype was recorded a few times. CDR3 DNA sequence: TGTGCCAGCAGTTGGGGGATGGGCGGGGAGCTGTTTTTT. Its protein is CASSWGMGGELFF. V gene TRBV12-3 or TRBV12-4 combines with J gene TRBJ2-2; D may correspond to TRBD1 or TRBD2 (5 bases each). The CDR3 length is 13 residues. Trimming stripped 4 bases from V and 7 bases from J, with 10 bases between.

The chain carries TRBV12-3 or TRBV12-4 and TRBJ1-1; D is perhaps TRBD1 (6 bases). The CDR3 contains 13 residues. Trimming cost V 3 bases and J 5 bases, with 10 bases left between them. The CDR3 coding sequence is TGTGCCAGCAGTTTTGGGGGCGCGACTGAAGCTTTCTTT. Its protein product is CASSFGGATEAFF.

V and J are TRBV7-9 and TRBJ2-7; D may be TRBD2 (5 bases). Trimming stripped 6 bases from V and 2 bases from J, with 14 bases between. Germline assignment: CDR1 SEHNR and CDR2 FQNEAQ (reference sequence). The CDR3 has 14 residues. The CDR3 loop reads CASSGGQGPYEQYF. CDR3 nucleotide sequence: TGTGCCAGCAGTGGAGGTCAAGGCCCCTACGAGCAGTACTTC.

The chain uses TRBV20-1 and TRBJ1-1; no firm D call. Germline CDR1 DFQATT, CDR2 SNEGSKA (reference sequence). This CDR3 spans 13 amino acids. Deletions cut 0 bases from V and 5 bases from J, with 10 bases between. CDR3 sequence: CSARDSSGTEAFF. As DNA, the CDR3 is TGCAGTGCTAGAGATAGTTCGGGGACTGAAGCTTTCTTT.

J is TRBJ2-7 and V is TRBV6-2 or TRBV6-3, with unresolved D. Germline CDR1 reads MNHEY; CDR2 reads SVGEGT. The CDR3 consists of 14 residues. V was shortened by 4 bases and J by 3 bases, with 13 bases between the two germline ends. The CDR3 bases are TGTGCCAGCAGTTCCCTTTCAGGAGACTACGAGCAGTACTTC. As protein: CASSSLSGDYEQYF.

In its sample, this clonotype was seen a few times. The chain uses TRBV20-1 and TRBJ2-7, with 7 bases aligning to TRBD1. With V trimmed by 6 bases and J by 3 bases, 5 bases remained unmatched. The CDR3 has 12 amino acids. Germline CDR1 is DFQATT and CDR2 is SNEGSKA (reference sequence). The CDR3, as DNA: TGCAGTGCCACGGACAGGAGCTACGAGCAGTACTTC. Its protein product is CSATDRSYEQYF.

This clonotype was counted ten times or more. The chain recombines TRBV12-3 or TRBV12-4 with TRBJ2-7; tentative D call: TRBD2 (6 bases). Trimming stripped 5 bases from V and 3 bases from J, with 8 bases between. CDR3 length: 12 residues. The CDR3 region is CASSPGLYEQYF. The CDR3 nucleotides are TGTGCCAGCAGTCCGGGACTCTACGAGCAGTACTTC.

A few counts support this clonotype. V usage is TRBV6-2 or TRBV6-3 and J usage is TRBJ2-7; TRBD2 agrees at 13 bases. CDR1 MNHEY and CDR2 SVGEGT come from the germline V gene. The CDR3 length is 15 residues. V shed 6 bases and J 6 bases; nucleotides not matched to a gene: 8. The DNA of the CDR3 is TGTGCCAGCAGCCCTGGACTAGCGGGAGAAGGCGAGCAGTACTTC. This codes for CASSPGLAGEGEQYF.